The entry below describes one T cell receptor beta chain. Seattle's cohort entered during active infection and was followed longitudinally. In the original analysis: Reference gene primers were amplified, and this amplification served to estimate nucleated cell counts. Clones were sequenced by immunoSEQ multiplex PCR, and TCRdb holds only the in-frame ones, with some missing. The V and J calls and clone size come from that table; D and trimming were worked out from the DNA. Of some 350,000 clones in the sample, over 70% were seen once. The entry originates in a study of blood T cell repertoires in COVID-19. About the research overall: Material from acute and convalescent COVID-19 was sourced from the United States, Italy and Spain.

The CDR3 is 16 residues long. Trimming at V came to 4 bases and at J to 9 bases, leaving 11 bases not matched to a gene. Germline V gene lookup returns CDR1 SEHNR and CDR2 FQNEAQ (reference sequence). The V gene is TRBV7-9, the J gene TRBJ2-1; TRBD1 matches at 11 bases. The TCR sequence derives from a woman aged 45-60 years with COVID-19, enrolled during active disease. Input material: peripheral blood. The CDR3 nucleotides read TGTGCCAGCAGCTACCGGGGACAGGGGGTCGTCTTTGAGCAGTTCTTC. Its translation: CASSYRGQGVVFEQFF.